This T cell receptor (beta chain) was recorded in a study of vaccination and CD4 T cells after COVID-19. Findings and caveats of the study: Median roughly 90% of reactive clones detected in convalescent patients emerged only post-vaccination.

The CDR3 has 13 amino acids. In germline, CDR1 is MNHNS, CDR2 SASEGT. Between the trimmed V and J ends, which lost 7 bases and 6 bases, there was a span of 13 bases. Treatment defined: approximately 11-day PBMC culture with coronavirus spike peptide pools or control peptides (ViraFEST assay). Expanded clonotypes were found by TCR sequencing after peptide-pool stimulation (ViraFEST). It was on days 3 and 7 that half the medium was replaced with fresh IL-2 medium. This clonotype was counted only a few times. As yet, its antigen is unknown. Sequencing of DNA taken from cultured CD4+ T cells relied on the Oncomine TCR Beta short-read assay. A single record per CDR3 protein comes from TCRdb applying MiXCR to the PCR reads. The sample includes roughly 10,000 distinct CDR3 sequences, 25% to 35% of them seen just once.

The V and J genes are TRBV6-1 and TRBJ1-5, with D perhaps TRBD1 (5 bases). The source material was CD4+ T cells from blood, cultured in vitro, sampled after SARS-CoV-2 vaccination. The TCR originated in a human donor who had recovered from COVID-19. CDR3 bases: TGTGCCAGCAACCCCAGGGTCCTTCAGCCCCAGCATTTT. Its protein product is CASNPRVLQPQHF.